The sequence of this T cell receptor (beta chain) was determined in a study of T and B cells in COVID-19 patients. General study results and limits: CD4+, regulatory T cell, CD8+ and sorted SARS-CoV-2-responsive or tetramer+ T cells were not yet sequenced.

V lost 6 bases, J lost 0 bases, and 9 bases lay in between. CDR3 length: 14 residues. BIOMED2 TRB-A/B primer pools were used in multiplex TRB PCR. TCRdb used MiXCR to reprocess the multiplex PCR reads, holding one entry per CDR3 protein. This sample has around 20,000 distinct CDR3 sequences, with 29% found just once. From blood, roughly 220-550 ng of genomic DNA served as TRB template. A word on this clonotype: As yet, its antigen is unknown.

The origin of this receptor is a human donor who had recovered from COVID-19. Material: blood. This rearrangement joins TRBV12-3 or TRBV12-4 to TRBJ1-3; the D gene is possibly TRBD1 (5 bases). The CDR3 bases are TGTGCCAGCAGCTCTACAGGCTCTGGAAACACCATATATTTT. As protein: CASSSTGSGNTIYF.